What follows are 18 T cell receptor beta chains derived from one specimen sequenced in a study of pediatric ulcerative colitis (dated by TCRdb to between 2019 and 2020). Libraries were constructed by the immunoSEQ multiplex PCR assay. The clones in this table, taken by TCRdb from immuneACCESS, are in-frame only. Not every clone is retained; where verified, under half of the shortfall comes from an unresolved V gene, and the cause of the rest is unknown. The sample data list approximately 32,000 clones, and roughly four fifths of these were observed just once. The ten largest clones capture around 4.3% of the sample. The sample was blood. These receptors all stem from a boy younger than 18 with severe ulcerative colitis.

This chain joins TRBV5-1 and TRBJ2-5; TRBD2 matches at 12 bases. The CDR3 spans 15 residues. V shed 3 bases and J 2 bases; nucleotides not matched to a gene: 2. CDR1 is SGHRS, CDR2 YFSETQ, per germline. Written as DNA, the CDR3 is TGCGCCAGCAGCTCTAGCGGGGGGGAGCAAGAGACCCAGTACTTC. Residues: CASSSSGGEQETQYF.

This chain connects TRBV4-3 to TRBJ2-6; D remains ambiguous. Germline V lookup: CDR1 LGHNA, CDR2 YSLEER. The CDR3 spans 17 residues. With 2 bases removed from V and 2 bases from J, the gap between germline ends came to 13 bases. This chain's CDR3 is CASSQSRAPPGANVLTF. In DNA, the CDR3 is TGCGCCAGCAGCCAATCCCGGGCACCGCCTGGGGCCAACGTCCTGACTTTC.

In DNA form, the CDR3 reads TGTGCCTGGAGAGCCCCGAACACCGGGGAGCTGTTTTTT. This gives the protein CAWRAPNTGELFF. The chain employs TRBV30 and TRBJ2-2; D gene unclear. V was shortened by 3 bases and J by 0 bases, with 5 bases between the two germline ends. The CDR3 has 13 amino acids. CDR1 is GTSNPN and CDR2 is SVGIG in the germline V gene (reference sequence).

The gene calls are TRBV29-1 and TRBJ1-2; a possible D gene is TRBD1 (5 bases). Trimming stripped 1 base from V and 3 bases from J, with 12 bases between. Germline CDR1 and CDR2: SQVTM and ANQGSEA. The CDR3 spans 14 residues. The CDR3 DNA reads as TGCAGCGTTGAAGGTCCAGGGTTCGACTATGGCTACACCTTC. Translating it yields CSVEGPGFDYGYTF.

The chain is built from TRBV6-1 and TRBJ1-5; D is unresolved. This CDR3 contains 15 residues. Germline CDR1 reads MNHNS; CDR2 reads SASEGT. V was cut by 8 bases and J by 0 bases, with 14 bases left in between. In DNA form, the CDR3 reads TGTGCCAGCTCCCGAGGACGGGATAGCAATCAGCCCCAGCATTTT. Translating gives CASSRGRDSNQPQHF.

V is TRBV5-6 and J is TRBJ1-2, with TRBD1 as a possible D gene (6 bases). The V end was cut by 1 base, the J end by 4 bases, with 17 bases between. Germline CDR1 SGHDT, CDR2 YYEEEE. There are 16 residues in the CDR3. CDR3 DNA: TGTGCCAGCAGCTTGAGCCCCGGGACAAAGATCTATGGCTACACCTTC. Protein product: CASSLSPGTKIYGYTF. Combining the CDR3 with reference TRBV5-6 and TRBJ1-2 gives the whole variable domain DAGVTQSPTHLIKTRGQQVTLRCSPKSGHDTVSWYQQALGQGPQFIFQYYEEEERQRGNFPDRFSGHQFPNYSSELNVNALLLGDSALYLCASSLSPGTKIYGYTFGSGTRLTVV.

The chain couples TRBV27 to TRBJ2-1, with D hard to call. The V end lost 8 bases, the J end lost 4 bases, and 3 bases lay between the germline ends. The CDR3 covers 10 residues. Looked up from germline, CDR1 is MNHEY and CDR2 is SMNVEV (reference sequence). CDR3 nucleotide sequence: TGTGCCAGCGGTTACAATGAGCAGTTCTTC. It codes for CASGYNEQFF.

This clone was picked up one time. The V call is TRBV5-1, the J call TRBJ2-5; 8 bases agree with TRBD2. J was trimmed by 5 bases and V by 5 bases; bases with no gene match: 2. Germline CDR1 and CDR2: SGHRS and YFSETQ. This CDR3 contains 12 residues. For the CDR3, the DNA is TGCGCCAGCAGGACTAGCGCGGAGACCCAGTACTTC. This gives the protein CASRTSAETQYF.

This rearrangement joins TRBV28 to TRBJ1-1; 7 nucleotides match TRBD1. Germline V gene data show CDR1 as MDHEN and CDR2 as SYDVKM. This CDR3 contains 16 residues. J gave up 0 bases and V 5 bases, and 9 bases lay outside the gene matches. The DNA for the CDR3 is TGTGCCAGCAGTCGTACAGGGGTTCGGATGAACACTGAAGCTTTCTTT. Translation gives CASSRTGVRMNTEAFF.

This clone was seen only once. The rearrangement uses TRBV6-1 and TRBJ1-1; D unresolved. Trimming pared 11 bases from V and 3 bases from J, leaving 19 bases between. This CDR3 region has 14 residues. Germline loops: CDR1 MNHNS, CDR2 SASEGT. The CDR3: CAGLKAGRDTEAFF. The DNA for the CDR3 is TGTGCCGGGTTAAAAGCCGGAAGGGACACTGAAGCTTTCTTT.

The chain links TRBV2 to TRBJ2-7, with D unresolved. The V and J ends lost 0 bases and 5 bases respectively, with 14 bases between them. The CDR3 sequence is 15 residues long. The germline gives CDR1 SNHLY, CDR2 FYNNEI. The CDR3 bases are TGTGCCAGCAGTGAAGCGCTTGGGCTAGACAACGAGCAGTACTTC. It encodes CASSEALGLDNEQYF.

The genes are TRBV10-2 and TRBJ1-1, with D possibly matching TRBD1 (6 bases). CDR1 and CDR2 (germline): WSHSY, SAAADI. Trimming stripped 7 bases from V and 6 bases from J, with 15 bases between. The CDR3 is 13 residues long. CDR3 in DNA: TGCGCCAGCACCTCCCGGGACATTTCTGAAGCTTTCTTT. Translated, it gives CASTSRDISEAFF.

This chain uses TRBV5-1 with TRBJ1-4; D is ambiguous. The CDR3 totals 14 residues. Trimming removed 2 bases at V and 4 bases at J, with 9 bases between. Germline-derived CDR1 and CDR2 are SGHRS and YFSETQ. The CDR3 loop is CASSLTGYNEKLFF. DNA of the CDR3: TGCGCCAGCAGCTTAACGGGTTATAATGAAAAACTGTTTTTT.

The chain has TRBV12-5 and TRBJ2-2; D gene uncertain. Germline V gene data show CDR1 as LGHNT and CDR2 as FRNRAP. V was pared by 6 bases and J by 6 bases, with 8 bases between. The CDR3 has 12 residues. The CDR3 DNA follows: TGTGCTAGTGGGCCGGCGGCCGGGGAGCTGTTTTTT. Its translation is CASGPAAGELFF.

V usage is TRBV7-9 and J usage is TRBJ2-1; TRBD2 matches at 7 bases. This CDR3 has 13 residues. Germline CDR1 is SEHNR and CDR2 is FQNEAQ (reference sequence). J was trimmed by 12 bases and V by 1 base; bases with no gene match: 6. The CDR3 DNA sequence: TGTGCCAGCAGCTTAGACCTCTCGGGGGGGCAGTTCTTC. Encoded protein: CASSLDLSGGQFF.

V usage is TRBV19 and J usage is TRBJ2-1, with 7 bases matching TRBD1. The CDR3 covers 14 residues. V lost 7 bases and J lost 6; bases outside the gene matches: 9. The V gene's germline CDR1 is LNHDA and CDR2 SQIVND (reference sequence). The DNA for the CDR3 is TGTGCCAGTAACCAACTGGGACAGCTCAATGAGCAGTTCTTC. Protein sequence: CASNQLGQLNEQFF.

The table lists this clone with a count of one. This CDR3 reads CASSVGNYYEQYF. CDR3 in DNA: TGTGCCAGCAGTGTAGGTAACTACTACGAGCAGTACTTC. The genes are TRBV2 and TRBJ2-7, with unresolved D. CDR3 size: 13 residues. Germline-derived CDR1 and CDR2 are SNHLY and FYNNEI. V was shortened by 4 bases and J by 3 bases, with 10 bases between the two germline ends.

This clone has only a few counts. The chain uses TRBV27 and TRBJ1-2; TRBD1 might be the D (6 bases). The germline gives CDR1 MNHEY, CDR2 SMNVEV (reference sequence). The V end lost 2 bases, the J end lost 2 bases, and 15 bases lay between the germline ends. There are 16 residues in the CDR3. The CDR3: CASSLTSPGANYGYTF. The DNA for the CDR3 is TGTGCCAGCAGTTTAACGTCTCCAGGGGCAAACTATGGCTACACCTTC.